This TCR beta chain was observed in a study of T cell responses to AZD1222 COVID-19 vaccine. Germline loops: CDR1 SGHRS, CDR2 YFSETQ. There are 15 residues in the CDR3. Losses at the gene ends were 4 bases for V and 5 bases for J; bases not matched to a gene: 7. Profiled with immunoSEQ multiplex PCR; TCRdb holds only in-frame clones, not every one. This table has under 200,000 clones, 85% to 95% appearing once. This clone appeared a single time. This material consisted of peripheral blood, taken 28 days after the second dose of the MenACWY control vaccine. V and J are TRBV5-1 and TRBJ1-4; TRBD1 matches 8 bases. The receptor was derived from an adult who received the MenACWY meningococcal vaccine as a control. In DNA form, the CDR3 reads TGCGCCAGCAGCCCCCTGGACAGGGTGAATGAAAAACTGTTTTTT. Its translation is CASSPLDRVNEKLFF.